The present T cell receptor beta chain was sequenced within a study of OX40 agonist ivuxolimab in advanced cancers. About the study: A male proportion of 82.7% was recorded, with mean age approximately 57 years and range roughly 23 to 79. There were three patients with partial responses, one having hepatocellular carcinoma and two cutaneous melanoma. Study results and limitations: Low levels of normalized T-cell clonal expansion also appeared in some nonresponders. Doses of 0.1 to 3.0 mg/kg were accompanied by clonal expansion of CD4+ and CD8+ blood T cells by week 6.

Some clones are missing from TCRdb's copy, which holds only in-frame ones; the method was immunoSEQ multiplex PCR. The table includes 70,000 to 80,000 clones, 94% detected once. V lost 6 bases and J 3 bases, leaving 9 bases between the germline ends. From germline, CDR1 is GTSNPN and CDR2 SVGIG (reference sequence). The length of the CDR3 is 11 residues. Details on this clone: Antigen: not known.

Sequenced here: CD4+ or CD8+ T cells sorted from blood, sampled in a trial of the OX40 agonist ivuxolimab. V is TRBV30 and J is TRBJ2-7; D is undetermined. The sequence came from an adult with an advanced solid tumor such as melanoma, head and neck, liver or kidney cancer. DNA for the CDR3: TGTGCCTGCAAGGGTCTCTACGAGCAGTACTTC. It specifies CACKGLYEQYF.